A selection of T cell receptor beta chains follows, all from one sample in a study of T cell repertoires in cytomegalovirus infection. MiXCR, run by TCRdb on the reads, gives a single entry per CDR3 protein. The profile shows hundreds of thousands of distinct CDR3 sequences, roughly 6.5% of them singletons. Sequencing was performed on PBMCs. These receptors all stem from a human donor in good health (CMV status not recorded). Some clones in this sample may be carry-over from other donors' samples. CDR3s include the opening cysteine and the closing phenylalanine or tryptophan.

V,J,CDR3
TRBV20-1,TRBJ2-3,CSARARLDTQYF
TRBV7-8,TRBJ2-1,CASSFGTGLGNEQFF
TRBV6-2/TRBV6-3,TRBJ2-1,CASSSPGNNEQFF
TRBV24-1,TRBJ2-3,CATSDPLRGPSTDTQYF
TRBV5-4,TRBJ2-1,CASSSRTSGDHNEQFF
TRBV5-1,TRBJ2-1,CASSAGPGEQFF
TRBV7-9,TRBJ2-7,CASSTRDRPSYEQYF
TRBV6-2/TRBV6-3,TRBJ2-7,CASSSAREQYF
TRBV25-1,TRBJ1-6,CASSVRRVNSPLHF
TRBV18,TRBJ1-5,CASSPSDIQPQHF
TRBV7-8,TRBJ1-5,CASSKDGLSNQPQHF
TRBV28,TRBJ1-2,CASSFTGVAYGYTF
TRBV29-1,TRBJ2-3,CSVEAYRLTDTQYF
TRBV12-3/TRBV12-4,TRBJ2-3,CASCLQFPDTQYF
TRBV29-1,TRBJ1-2,CSALGGSDGYTF
TRBV5-4,TRBJ2-7,CASSLGPGTEQYF
TRBV5-4,TRBJ2-4,CASSLAGKNIQYF
TRBV28,TRBJ1-6,CASSLTGGRGNSPLHF
TRBV19,TRBJ1-1,CASTLRAGGAENTEAFF
TRBV7-2,TRBJ2-5,CASTIGQGIQETQYF
TRBV4-2,TRBJ2-1,CASSPAGGVSRNEQFF
TRBV7-2,TRBJ1-5,CASSSGTPNQPQHF
TRBV20-1,TRBJ1-6,CSARDNKGRSSYNSPLHF
TRBV12-3/TRBV12-4,TRBJ2-3,CASSFPARAADTQYF
TRBV9,TRBJ2-1,CASSVGGRGGNEQFF
TRBV30,TRBJ1-1,CAWSLNFEAFF